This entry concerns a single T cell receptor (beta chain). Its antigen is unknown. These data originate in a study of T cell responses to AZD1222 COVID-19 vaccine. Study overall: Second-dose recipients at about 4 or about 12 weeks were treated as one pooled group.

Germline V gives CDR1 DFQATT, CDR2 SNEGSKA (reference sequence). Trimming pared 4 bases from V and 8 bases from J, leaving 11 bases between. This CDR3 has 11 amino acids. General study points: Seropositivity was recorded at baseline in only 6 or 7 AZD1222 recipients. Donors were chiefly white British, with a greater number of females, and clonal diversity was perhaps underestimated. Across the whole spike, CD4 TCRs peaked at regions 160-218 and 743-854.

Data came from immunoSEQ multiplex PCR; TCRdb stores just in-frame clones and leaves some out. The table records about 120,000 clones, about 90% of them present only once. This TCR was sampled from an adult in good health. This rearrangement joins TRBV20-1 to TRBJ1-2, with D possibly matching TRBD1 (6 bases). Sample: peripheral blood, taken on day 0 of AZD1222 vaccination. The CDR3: CSANYRDGYTF. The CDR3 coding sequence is TGCAGTGCTAATTACAGGGACGGCTACACCTTC.